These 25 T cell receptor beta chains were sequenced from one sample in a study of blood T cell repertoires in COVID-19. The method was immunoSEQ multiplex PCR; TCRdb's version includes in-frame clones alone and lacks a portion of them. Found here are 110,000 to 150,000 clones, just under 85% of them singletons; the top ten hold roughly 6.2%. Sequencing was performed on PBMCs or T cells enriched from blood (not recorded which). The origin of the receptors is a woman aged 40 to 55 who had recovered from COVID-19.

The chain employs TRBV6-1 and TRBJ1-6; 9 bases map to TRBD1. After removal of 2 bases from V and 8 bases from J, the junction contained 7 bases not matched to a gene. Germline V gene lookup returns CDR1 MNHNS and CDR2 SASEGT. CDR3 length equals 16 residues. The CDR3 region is CASSERGGTGYSPLHF. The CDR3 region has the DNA TGTGCCAGCAGTGAAAGAGGTGGGACAGGGTATTCACCCCTCCACTTT.

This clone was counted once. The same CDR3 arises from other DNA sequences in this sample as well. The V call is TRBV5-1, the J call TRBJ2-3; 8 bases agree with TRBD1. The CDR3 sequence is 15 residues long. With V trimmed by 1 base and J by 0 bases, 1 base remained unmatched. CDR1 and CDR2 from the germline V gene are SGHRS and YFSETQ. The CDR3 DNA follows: TGCGCCAGCAGCTTGAGACAGGGGAGCACAGATACGCAGTATTTT. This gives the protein CASSLRQGSTDTQYF. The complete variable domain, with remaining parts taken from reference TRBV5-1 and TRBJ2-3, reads KAGVTQTPRYLIKTRGQQVTLSCSPISGHRSVSWYQQTPGQGLQFLFEYFSETQRNKGNFPGRFSGRQFSNSRSEMNVSTLELGDSALYLCASSLRQGSTDTQYFGPGTRLTVL.

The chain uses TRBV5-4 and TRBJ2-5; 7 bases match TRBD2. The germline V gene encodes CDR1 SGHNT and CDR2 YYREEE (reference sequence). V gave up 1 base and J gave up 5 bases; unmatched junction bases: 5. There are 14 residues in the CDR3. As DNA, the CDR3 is TGTGCCAGCAGCTTGCGTAGTAGCGGGGAGACCCAGTACTTC. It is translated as CASSLRSSGETQYF.

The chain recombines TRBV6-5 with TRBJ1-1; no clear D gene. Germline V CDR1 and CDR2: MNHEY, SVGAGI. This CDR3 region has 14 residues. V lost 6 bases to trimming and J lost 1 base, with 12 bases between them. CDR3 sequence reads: CASRAGGRNTEAFF. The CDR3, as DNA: TGTGCCAGCAGGGCGGGAGGGAGGAACACTGAAGCTTTCTTT.

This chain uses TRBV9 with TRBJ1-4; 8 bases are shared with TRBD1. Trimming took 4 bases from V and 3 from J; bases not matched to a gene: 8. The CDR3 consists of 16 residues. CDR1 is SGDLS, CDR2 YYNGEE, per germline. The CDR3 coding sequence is TGTGCCAGCAGCCCTCAGGGGGCGAGGGCTAATGAAAAACTGTTTTTT. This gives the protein CASSPQGARANEKLFF.

CDR3 in DNA: TGTGCCAACATCGCGGGACAGGGGGCATCGGGTCAGCCCCAGCATTTT. It codes for CANIAGQGASGQPQHF. The J gene is TRBJ1-5, the V gene TRBV10-3; 12 bases map to TRBD1. The J segment lost 6 bases and the V segment lost 10 bases, leaving 13 bases of the junction unmatched. Per germline, CDR1 ENHRY and CDR2 SYGVKD. The CDR3 extends over 16 amino acids.

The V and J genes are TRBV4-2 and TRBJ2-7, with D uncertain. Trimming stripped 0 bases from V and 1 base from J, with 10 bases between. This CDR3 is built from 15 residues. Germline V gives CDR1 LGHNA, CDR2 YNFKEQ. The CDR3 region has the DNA TGTGCCAGCAGCCAAGATCGGAGTGGATCCTACGAGCAGTACTTC. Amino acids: CASSQDRSGSYEQYF.

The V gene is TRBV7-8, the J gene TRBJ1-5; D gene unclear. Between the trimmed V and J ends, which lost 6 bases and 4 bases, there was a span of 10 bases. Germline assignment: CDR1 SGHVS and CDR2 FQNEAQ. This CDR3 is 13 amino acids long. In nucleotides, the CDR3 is TGTGCCAGCAGTCCGGGAGGGAATCAGCCCCAGCATTTT. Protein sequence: CASSPGGNQPQHF.

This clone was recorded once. CDR3 bases: TGTGCCAGCAGTTTTCCAGGGGCTGAAGCTTTCTTT. Protein sequence: CASSFPGAEAFF. The chain carries TRBV12-3 or TRBV12-4 and TRBJ1-1, with a possible D match to TRBD1 (6 bases). This CDR3 region has 12 residues. V was pared by 3 bases and J by 6 bases, with 8 bases between.

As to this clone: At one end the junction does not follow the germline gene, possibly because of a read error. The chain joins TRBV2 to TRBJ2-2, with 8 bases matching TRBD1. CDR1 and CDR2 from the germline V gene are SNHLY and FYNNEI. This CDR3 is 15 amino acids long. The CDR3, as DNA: TGTGCCAGCCGTGAGGGACAGGACTACACCGGGGAGCTGTTTTTT. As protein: CASREGQDYTGELFF.

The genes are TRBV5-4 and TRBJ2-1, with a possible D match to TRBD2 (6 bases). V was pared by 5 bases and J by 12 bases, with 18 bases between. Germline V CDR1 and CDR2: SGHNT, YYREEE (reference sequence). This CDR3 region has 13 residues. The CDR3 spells CASSPADGGTQFF. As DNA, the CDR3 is TGTGCCAGCAGTCCGGCCGACGGGGGAACGCAGTTCTTC.

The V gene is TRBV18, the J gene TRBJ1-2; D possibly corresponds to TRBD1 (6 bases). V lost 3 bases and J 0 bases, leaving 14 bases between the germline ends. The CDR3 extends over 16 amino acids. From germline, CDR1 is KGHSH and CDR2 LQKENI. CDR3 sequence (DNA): TGTGCCAGCTCACCTATACCGGGACAAGCTAACTATGGCTACACCTTC. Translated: CASSPIPGQANYGYTF.

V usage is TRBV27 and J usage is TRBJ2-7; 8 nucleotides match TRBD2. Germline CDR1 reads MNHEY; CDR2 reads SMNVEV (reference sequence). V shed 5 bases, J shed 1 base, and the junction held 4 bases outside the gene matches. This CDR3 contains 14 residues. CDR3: CASSPSGGSYEQYF. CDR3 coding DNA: TGTGCCAGCAGTCCCTCGGGGGGGTCCTACGAGCAGTACTTC.

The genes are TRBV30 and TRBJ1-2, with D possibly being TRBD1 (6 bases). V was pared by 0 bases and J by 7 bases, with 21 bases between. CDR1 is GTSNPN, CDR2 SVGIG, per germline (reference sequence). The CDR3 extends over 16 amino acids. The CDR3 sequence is CAWSVRLQGEGSGYTF. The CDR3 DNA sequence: TGTGCCTGGAGTGTTAGATTACAGGGAGAGGGGAGTGGCTACACCTTC.

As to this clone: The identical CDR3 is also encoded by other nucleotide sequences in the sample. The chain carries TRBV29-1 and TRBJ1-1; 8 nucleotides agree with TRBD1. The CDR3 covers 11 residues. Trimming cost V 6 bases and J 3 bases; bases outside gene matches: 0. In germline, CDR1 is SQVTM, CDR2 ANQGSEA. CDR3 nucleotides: TGCAGCGTCAGGGGGCACACTGAAGCTTTCTTT. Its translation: CSVRGHTEAFF.

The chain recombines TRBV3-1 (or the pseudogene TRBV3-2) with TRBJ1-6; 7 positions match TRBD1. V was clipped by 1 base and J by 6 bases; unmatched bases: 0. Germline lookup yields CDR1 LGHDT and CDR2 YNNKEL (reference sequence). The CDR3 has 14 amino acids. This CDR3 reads CASSQAGGNSPLHF. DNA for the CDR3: TGTGCCAGCAGCCAAGCAGGGGGTAATTCACCCCTCCACTTT.

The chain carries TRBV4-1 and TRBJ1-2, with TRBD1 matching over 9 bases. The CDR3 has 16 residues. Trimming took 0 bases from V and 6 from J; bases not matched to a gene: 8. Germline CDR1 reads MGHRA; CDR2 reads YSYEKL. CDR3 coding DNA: TGCGCCAGCAGCCAAGAACCCCGGGACAGGGACGATGGCTACACCTTC. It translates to CASSQEPRDRDDGYTF.

The CDR3 coding sequence is TGTGCCAGCTCACCCAGGTCCACTGAAGCTTTCTTT. Translation: CASSPRSTEAFF. J is TRBJ1-1 and V is TRBV18; D unclear. V gave up 3 bases and J gave up 4 bases, with 6 bases separating them. Germline V gene lookup returns CDR1 KGHSH and CDR2 LQKENI. This CDR3 region has 12 residues.

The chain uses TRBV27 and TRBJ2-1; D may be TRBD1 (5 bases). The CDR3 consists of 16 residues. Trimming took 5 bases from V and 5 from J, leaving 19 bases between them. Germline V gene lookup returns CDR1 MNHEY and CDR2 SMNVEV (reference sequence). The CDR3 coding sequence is TGTGCCAGCAGTGGAGCAGGGTCTCTGGTAAACAATGAGCAGTTCTTC. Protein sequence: CASSGAGSLVNNEQFF.

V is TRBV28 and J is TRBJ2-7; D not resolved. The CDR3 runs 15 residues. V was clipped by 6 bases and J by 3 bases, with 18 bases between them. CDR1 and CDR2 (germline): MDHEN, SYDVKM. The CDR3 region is CASSPVTITHYEQYF. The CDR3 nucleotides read TGTGCCAGCAGCCCTGTCACTATAACTCACTACGAGCAGTACTTC.

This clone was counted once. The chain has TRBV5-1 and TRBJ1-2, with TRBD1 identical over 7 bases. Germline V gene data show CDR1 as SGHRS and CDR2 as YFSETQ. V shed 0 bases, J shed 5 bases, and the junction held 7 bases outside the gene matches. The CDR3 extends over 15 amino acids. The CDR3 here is CASSLGAGGTYGYTF. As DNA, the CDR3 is TGCGCCAGCAGCTTGGGGGCAGGGGGAACATATGGCTACACCTTC.

The CDR3 region is CASRAGFNSPLHF. The CDR3 region has the DNA TGTGCCAGCAGGGCAGGGTTTAATTCACCCCTCCACTTT. This chain links TRBV25-1 with TRBJ1-6; possibly TRBD1 for D (5 bases). The germline V gene has CDR1 MGHDK and CDR2 SYGVNS. The CDR3 consists of 13 residues. The V end lost 6 bases, the J end lost 6 bases, and 9 bases lay between the germline ends.

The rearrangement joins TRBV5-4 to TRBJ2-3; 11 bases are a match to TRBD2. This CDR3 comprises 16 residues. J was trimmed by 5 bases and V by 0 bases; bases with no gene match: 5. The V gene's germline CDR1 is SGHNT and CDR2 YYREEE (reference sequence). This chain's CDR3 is CASSLGSGRAIDTQYF. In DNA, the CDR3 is TGTGCCAGCAGCTTGGGTAGCGGGAGGGCTATAGATACGCAGTATTTT. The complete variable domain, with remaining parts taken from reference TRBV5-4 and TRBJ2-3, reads ETGVTQSPTHLIKTRGQQVTLRCSSQSGHNTVSWYQQALGQGPQFIFQYYREEENGRGNFPPRFSGLQFPNYSSELNVNALELDDSALYLCASSLGSGRAIDTQYFGPGTRLTVL.

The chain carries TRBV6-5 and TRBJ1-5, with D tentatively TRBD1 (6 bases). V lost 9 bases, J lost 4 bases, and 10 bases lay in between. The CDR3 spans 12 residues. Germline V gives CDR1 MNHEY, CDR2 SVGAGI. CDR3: CASNTGNQPQHF. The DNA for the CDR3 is TGTGCCAGTAACACAGGGAATCAGCCCCAGCATTTT.

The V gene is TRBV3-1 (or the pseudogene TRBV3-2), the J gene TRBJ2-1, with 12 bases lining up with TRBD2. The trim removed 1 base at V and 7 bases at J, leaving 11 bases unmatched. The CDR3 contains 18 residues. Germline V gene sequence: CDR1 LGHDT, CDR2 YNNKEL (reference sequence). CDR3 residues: CASSQALFLAGGKNEQFF. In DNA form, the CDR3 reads TGTGCCAGCAGCCAAGCTCTCTTCCTAGCGGGGGGGAAGAATGAGCAGTTCTTC.